The 19 T cell receptor beta chains in this list originate from one sample, sequenced in a study of T cell responses to AZD1222 COVID-19 vaccine. Measured with immunoSEQ multiplex PCR; TCRdb has only the in-frame clones, and not every one. This repertoire shows 120,000 to 150,000 clones, approximately 89% found once; its top ten account for 4% to 6%. The source was peripheral blood, collected on day 0 of AZD1222 vaccination. The origin of the receptors is an adult in good health.

The genes are TRBV7-9 and TRBJ1-2, with D possibly matching TRBD1 (6 bases). The CDR3 covers 16 residues. Germline-derived CDR1 and CDR2 are SEHNR and FQNEAQ (reference sequence). The V and J ends lost 4 bases and 0 bases respectively, with 15 bases between them. CDR3 residues: CASSSTEGESNYGYTF. CDR3 nucleotide sequence: TGTGCCAGCAGCTCTACCGAGGGGGAGTCTAACTATGGCTACACCTTC.

CDR3 sequence (DNA): TGCAGCGTGGTCCGACAGGGGGACACTGAAGCTTTCTTT. Translation: CSVVRQGDTEAFF. The rearrangement joins TRBV29-1 to TRBJ1-1; 9 bases align to TRBD1. The V and J ends lost 6 bases and 3 bases, in that order; junction bases with no gene match: 5. The CDR3 has 13 amino acids. Germline assignment: CDR1 SQVTM and CDR2 ANQGSEA. Complete variable domain (other parts from reference TRBV29-1 and TRBJ1-1): SAVISQKPSRDICQRGTSLTIQCQVDSQVTMMFWYRQQPGQSLTLIATANQGSEATYESGFVIDKFPISRPNLTFSTLTVSNMSPEDSSIYLCSVVRQGDTEAFFGQGTRLTVV.

The rearrangement joins TRBV28 to TRBJ1-4, with D possibly matching TRBD1 (6 bases). This CDR3 has 14 amino acids. Trimming stripped 6 bases from V and 8 bases from J, with 16 bases between. The germline gives CDR1 MDHEN, CDR2 SYDVKM. CDR3 sequence (DNA): TGTGCCAGCAGGACAGGACAGCGGGGGGAAAAACTGTTTTTT. This encodes CASRTGQRGEKLFF. The variable domain in full, with the rest retrieved from reference TRBV28 and TRBJ1-4, is DVKVTQSSRYLVKRTGEKVFLECVQDMDHENMFWYRQDPGLGLRLIYFSYDVKMKEKGDIPEGYSVSREKKERFSLILESASTNQTSMYLCASRTGQRGEKLFFGSGTQLSVL.

The chain carries TRBV7-2 and TRBJ2-1; possible D gene TRBD2, 5 bases. CDR3 size: 14 residues. The germline V and J ends were trimmed by 5 bases and 5 bases, with 13 bases remaining between them. The germline V gene has CDR1 SGHTA and CDR2 FQGNSA. CDR3: CASSHRGTNNEQFF. The CDR3 DNA follows: TGTGCCAGCAGCCACCGGGGAACAAACAATGAGCAGTTCTTC.

This chain connects TRBV24-1 to TRBJ2-2; D might be TRBD1 or TRBD2, each matching 5 bases. CDR3 length: 15 residues. Trimming removed 6 bases at V and 5 bases at J, with 15 bases between. Germline CDR1 is KGHDR and CDR2 is SFDVKD. The DNA for the CDR3 is TGTGCCACCAGTCGGGACGGTGGTGGGACCGGGGAGCTGTTTTTT. This translates into CATSRDGGGTGELFF.

This clone was picked up one time. The V and J genes are TRBV7-2 and TRBJ1-2; 7 bases align to TRBD1. Germline loops: CDR1 SGHTA, CDR2 FQGNSA. The CDR3 contains 15 residues. Trimming removed 5 bases from V and 2 bases from J; junction bases left unmatched: 8. The chain's CDR3 is CASSPIGQANYGYTF. The CDR3 DNA reads TGTGCCAGCAGCCCCATTGGACAGGCCAACTATGGCTACACCTTC. The variable domain in full, with the rest retrieved from reference TRBV7-2 and TRBJ1-2, is GAGVSQSPSNKVTEKGKDVELRCDPISGHTALYWYRQSLGQGLEFLIYFQGNSAPDKSGLPSDRFSAERTGGSVSTLTIQRTQQEDSAVYLCASSPIGQANYGYTFGSGTRLTVV.

The gene calls are TRBV5-1 and TRBJ2-1; D ambiguous. V lost 4 bases to trimming and J lost 1 base, with 12 bases between them. Germline V lookup: CDR1 SGHRS, CDR2 YFSETQ. The CDR3 sequence is 15 residues long. The CDR3 sequence: CASSPTEHSYNEQFF. Written as DNA, the CDR3 is TGCGCCAGCAGCCCGACCGAACATTCCTACAATGAGCAGTTCTTC.

The chain uses TRBV4-3 and TRBJ1-5; D is unclear. The CDR3 covers 14 residues. V was clipped by 0 bases and J by 7 bases, with 10 bases between them. Germline V gene lookup returns CDR1 LGHNA and CDR2 YSLEER. As DNA, the CDR3 is TGCGCCAGCAGCCAAGATCGGGCGGGGCAGCCCCAGCATTTT. It translates to CASSQDRAGQPQHF.

This chain connects TRBV6-5 to TRBJ2-5; the match to TRBD2 covers 16 bases. Trimming removed 7 bases from V and 5 bases from J; junction bases left unmatched: 4. The CDR3 is 15 residues long. From germline, CDR1 is MNHEY and CDR2 SVGAGI. The CDR3, as DNA: TGTGCCAGCACCGGGACTAGCGGGGGGGGCGAGACCCAGTACTTC. Amino acid sequence: CASTGTSGGGETQYF.

The CDR3 is CASSVQTSGNTIYF. Written as DNA, the CDR3 is TGTGCCAGTAGTGTCCAGACTTCCGGAAACACCATATATTTT. The chain joins TRBV19 to TRBJ1-3; D gene uncertain. This CDR3 has 14 amino acids. Germline V CDR1 and CDR2: LNHDA, SQIVND (reference sequence). V dropped 5 bases and J dropped 4 bases, with 12 bases sitting between them.

The chain couples TRBV3-1 (or the pseudogene TRBV3-2) to TRBJ1-1; no definite D call. Germline V gives CDR1 LGHDT, CDR2 YNNKEL (reference sequence). V gave up 4 bases and J gave up 1 base, with 7 bases separating them. CDR3 length equals 13 residues. As DNA, the CDR3 is TGTGCCAGCAGCCCTGGACGGAACACTGAAGCTTTCTTT. Residues: CASSPGRNTEAFF.

The J gene is TRBJ1-5, the V gene TRBV19; 11 nucleotides line up with TRBD1. V lost 5 bases, J lost 4 bases, and 4 bases stayed unmatched. The CDR3 covers 15 residues. Germline V gene sequence: CDR1 LNHDA, CDR2 SQIVND (reference sequence). The chain's CDR3 is CASSAGDRGNQPQHF. CDR3 DNA sequence: TGTGCCAGTAGTGCGGGGGACAGGGGGAATCAGCCCCAGCATTTT.

The chain employs TRBV5-1 and TRBJ1-3; no clear D. Germline loops: CDR1 SGHRS, CDR2 YFSETQ. Deletions cut 1 base from V and 1 base from J, with 6 bases between. The CDR3 is 14 amino acids. The CDR3 DNA sequence: TGCGCCAGCAGCTTGAGAGGGTCTGGAAACACCATATATTTT. Its translation is CASSLRGSGNTIYF.

The genes are TRBV13 and TRBJ1-6; D not resolved. V was cut by 5 bases and J by 9 bases, with 8 bases left in between. The germline V gene has CDR1 PRHDT and CDR2 FYEKMQ (reference sequence). This CDR3 spans 12 amino acids. CDR3 in amino acids: CASSPGVSPLHF. CDR3 nucleotide sequence: TGTGCCAGCAGCCCCGGGGTTTCACCCCTCCACTTT. The full variable domain, its missing parts supplied by reference TRBV13 and TRBJ1-6, is AAGVIQSPRHLIKEKRETATLKCYPIPRHDTVYWYQQGPGQDPQFLISFYEKMQSDKGSIPDRFSAQQFSDYHSELNMSSLELGDSALYFCASSPGVSPLHFGNGTRLTVT.

The V gene is TRBV11-2, the J gene TRBJ2-3; D uncertain. This CDR3 spans 14 amino acids. V gave up 0 bases and J gave up 0 bases, with 4 bases separating them. CDR1 and CDR2 from the germline V gene are SGHAT and FQNNGV. Here the CDR3 reads CASSLDLSTDTQYF. The CDR3, as DNA: TGTGCCAGCAGCTTAGATTTAAGCACAGATACGCAGTATTTT.

The V call is TRBV25-1, the J call TRBJ1-2, with D possibly matching TRBD1 (5 bases). The CDR3 spans 13 residues. Germline V gene data show CDR1 as MGHDK and CDR2 as SYGVNS. With 4 bases removed from V and 7 bases from J, the gap between germline ends came to 13 bases. In DNA form, the CDR3 reads TGTGCCAGCAGTGGGCTCCCACAGGCTGGCTACACCTTC. This translates into CASSGLPQAGYTF.

The gene calls are TRBV6-2 or TRBV6-3 and TRBJ1-2; D is unresolved. The germline CDR1 and CDR2 sequences are MNHEY and SVGEGT. The CDR3 is 14 amino acids. V was shortened by 2 bases and J by 8 bases, with 15 bases between the two germline ends. CDR3 sequence: CASSYRAESWGYTF. In nucleotides, the CDR3 is TGTGCCAGCAGTTACAGGGCGGAGAGTTGGGGCTACACCTTC.

The CDR3 spells CASSFGTGPEKLFF. In nucleotides, the CDR3 is TGCGCCAGCAGCTTCGGGACAGGTCCTGAAAAACTGTTTTTT. V gene TRBV5-1 combines with J gene TRBJ1-4, with TRBD1 matching 8 bases. With V trimmed by 2 bases and J by 7 bases, 4 bases remained unmatched. Per the germline V gene, CDR1 is SGHRS and CDR2 is YFSETQ. The length of the CDR3 is 14 residues.

This rearrangement joins TRBV27 to TRBJ1-4, with a possible D match to TRBD1 (5 bases). Germline assignment: CDR1 MNHEY and CDR2 SMNVEV (reference sequence). Deletions cut 6 bases from V and 6 bases from J, with 17 bases between. This CDR3 is 15 amino acids long. CDR3 DNA: TGTGCCAGCAGGACTTGGGGGGGATTAGATGAAAAACTGTTTTTT. Translating gives CASRTWGGLDEKLFF.